This T cell receptor beta chain was retrieved from a study of blood T cell repertoires in COVID-19. In the study overall: The origin of the acute and convalescent COVID-19 samples was the United States, Italy and Spain. Sample material is recorded as cDNA or gDNA derived from T cells, B-cell-depleted T cells, or PBMCs.

Study processing details: Amplification of reference gene primers provided the estimated nucleated cell counts. Clones were read by immunoSEQ multiplex PCR, and TCRdb kept only the in-frame ones, dropping some. V and J calls and clone size are as listed in that table; D and trimming were resolved from the DNA. The table records 150,000 to 200,000 clones, approximately 85% of them present only once. Germline CDR1 SNHLY, CDR2 FYNNEI. The CDR3 is made up of 13 amino acids. Trimming left V 10 bases short and J 2 bases short, with 14 bases between. The source is a man aged 35-49 years who had recovered from COVID-19. The V and J genes are TRBV2 and TRBJ2-5; D is perhaps TRBD1 (5 bases). Material: peripheral blood. CDR3 residues: CAKRQILQETQYF. The CDR3 nucleotides are TGTGCCAAACGACAGATACTACAAGAGACCCAGTACTTC.